This T cell receptor (beta chain) was obtained from a study of HIV-infected patients and healthy controls. One entry per CDR3 protein results from TCRdb running MiXCR on the 5' RACE reads. The sample consists of roughly 70,000 distinct CDR3 sequences, 15% to 20% of them appearing once. The junction had 6 bases not matched to a gene; V was cut back by 1 base and J by 6 bases. The CDR3 is 15 amino acids. Sequenced input: CD4+ T cells from blood. The rearrangement links TRBV12-3 or TRBV12-4 to TRBJ2-1, with 7 nucleotides matching TRBD1. This sequence originates from a human donor in good health. The CDR3 nucleotides are TGTGCCAGCAGTTTAGGGGACAGTCAAGGCAATGAGCAGTTCTTC. It yields the protein CASSLGDSQGNEQFF.